The present T cell receptor beta chain was sequenced within a study of T-cell reconstitution after alpha-beta-depleted transplantation in children. During its preparation, the TCRbeta library received unique molecular identifiers. TCRdb analysed the PCR reads with MiXCR anew, one entry per CDR3 protein. The sample includes hundreds of thousands of distinct CDR3 sequences, 15% to 20% seen only once; the top ten take 3% to 3.5%. The CDR3 sequence is 16 residues long. Germline V gives CDR1 SGHRS, CDR2 YFSETQ. J gave up 0 bases and V 3 bases, and 3 bases lay outside the gene matches. This clonotype has a count of ten or more.

The specimen comprised PBMCs from the stem cell graft donor, sampled from the stem cell graft. J is TRBJ2-1 and V is TRBV5-1; TRBD2 matches 10 bases. The receptor's source is a human donor who donated a stem cell graft to a child with acute lymphoblastic leukemia. The CDR3 sequence is CASSWTSGGSYNEQFF. Written as DNA, the CDR3 is TGCGCCAGCAGCTGGACTAGCGGTGGCTCCTACAATGAGCAGTTCTTC.